The 18 T cell receptor beta chains below were found in one sample sequenced in a study of blood T cells in healthy people across ages. The authors ran a second PCR of roughly 6 to 11 cycles using a sample-barcoded 5' primer and a J-beta primer mix. One entry per CDR3 protein, called by TCRdb with MiXCR from the 5' RACE reads. The table lists about 770,000 distinct CDR3 sequences, around 43% of them singletons. The source material was blood. The source of these receptors is a man between 60 and 70 years old in good health.

Regarding this clonotype: One end of the junction does not line up with germline, which may come from a read error. The chain recombines TRBV6-2 or TRBV6-3 with TRBJ2-7; the D is unclear. The CDR3 is made up of 13 amino acids. Per germline, CDR1 MNHEY and CDR2 SVGEGT. CDR3 in amino acids: CASRYGQSSEQYF. In nucleotides, the CDR3 is TGTGCCAGCAGGTATGGGCAGTCCTCCGAGCAGTACTTC.

This chain connects TRBV7-2 to TRBJ1-4; tentatively, D is TRBD1 (5 bases). The CDR3 extends over 14 amino acids. Germline V CDR1 and CDR2: SGHTA, FQGNSA. The V gene lost 2 bases and the J gene lost 7 bases, with 11 bases spanning the gap. The chain's CDR3 is CASSLRGDSEKLFF. For the CDR3, the DNA is TGTGCCAGCAGCTTACGGGGGGATAGTGAAAAACTGTTTTTT.

As regards this clonotype: At one boundary the junction diverges from the germline segment, which might be a read error. The chain employs TRBV20-1 and TRBJ2-6; possibly TRBD1 for D (5 bases). Germline V CDR1 and CDR2: DFQATT, SNEGSKA (reference sequence). This CDR3 contains 14 residues. The DNA for the CDR3 is TGCAGTGCTAGATGGAGCTCTGGGGCCAACGGCCTGACTTTC. This sequence encodes CSARWSSGANGLTF.

This clonotype occurred a few times. V usage is TRBV20-1 and J usage is TRBJ2-1; D may be TRBD1 (6 bases). The CDR3 has 14 amino acids. Germline V gene sequence: CDR1 DFQATT, CDR2 SNEGSKA (reference sequence). V lost 6 bases, J lost 0 bases, and 12 bases lay in between. Written as DNA, the CDR3 is TGCAGTGCCCGGACAGAAAACTCCTACAATGAGCAGTTCTTC. Encoded protein: CSARTENSYNEQFF.

This clonotype was counted a few times. CDR3: CASSLVVGAKNIQYF. CDR3 nucleotide sequence: TGCGCCAGCAGCTTGGTGGTGGGAGCCAAAAACATTCAGTACTTC. The chain links TRBV5-1 to TRBJ2-4; D is undetermined. The V end lost 0 bases, the J end lost 0 bases, and 7 bases lay between the germline ends. Germline CDR1 reads SGHRS; CDR2 reads YFSETQ. The CDR3 length is 15 residues.

The gene calls are TRBV9 and TRBJ1-3; 9 nucleotides agree with TRBD1. V lost 4 bases, J lost 4 bases, and 6 bases stayed unmatched. The CDR3 is 15 amino acids. Germline lookup yields CDR1 SGDLS and CDR2 YYNGEE. The CDR3 coding sequence is TGTGCCAGCAGCCTCGGACAGGGGCCGGGAAACACCATATATTTT. Residues: CASSLGQGPGNTIYF.

V gene TRBV20-1 combines with J gene TRBJ2-1, with D maybe TRBD2 (7 bases). The CDR3 is made up of 14 amino acids. Germline-derived CDR1 and CDR2 are DFQATT and SNEGSKA (reference sequence). Trimming took off 0 bases at V and 9 bases at J, with 15 bases between the two ends. The CDR3 here is CSARDMGGRGEQFF. DNA for the CDR3: TGCAGTGCTAGAGATATGGGGGGGCGAGGTGAGCAGTTCTTC.

This clonotype was picked up a small number of times. The gene calls are TRBV13 and TRBJ2-7; 9 bases map to TRBD1. Germline V gives CDR1 PRHDT, CDR2 FYEKMQ (reference sequence). The ends lost 5 bases at V and 0 bases at J; junction bases unmatched: 5. The CDR3 has 15 residues. CDR3 nucleotide sequence: TGTGCCAGCAGCCCTTCGGACAGGGGCTCCTACGAGCAGTACTTC. The encoded protein is CASSPSDRGSYEQYF. The whole variable domain, remainder taken from reference TRBV13 and TRBJ2-7, is AAGVIQSPRHLIKEKRETATLKCYPIPRHDTVYWYQQGPGQDPQFLISFYEKMQSDKGSIPDRFSAQQFSDYHSELNMSSLELGDSALYFCASSPSDRGSYEQYFGPGTRLTVT.

V gene TRBV12-5 combines with J gene TRBJ2-3; 9 nucleotides match TRBD1. After removal of 6 bases from V and 5 bases from J, the junction contained 6 bases not matched to a gene. CDR1 and CDR2 from the germline V gene are LGHNT and FRNRAP. CDR3 length: 14 amino acids. CDR3 in amino acids: CASGLQGAVDTQYF. CDR3 nucleotide sequence: TGTGCTAGTGGCTTACAGGGGGCCGTAGATACGCAGTATTTT.

The J gene is TRBJ2-2, the V gene TRBV11-3, with 7 positions matching TRBD1. The CDR3 totals 17 residues. The germline CDR1 and CDR2 sequences are SGHNT and YENEEA. V lost 4 bases and J lost 1; bases outside the gene matches: 9. This CDR3 reads CASSSSSGTENTGELFF. The CDR3 nucleotides are TGTGCCAGCAGCTCTTCCTCCGGGACAGAGAACACCGGGGAGCTGTTTTTT.

This clonotype was counted a few times. J is TRBJ2-1 and V is TRBV9; TRBD1 aligns across 7 bases. V was pared by 0 bases and J by 6 bases, with 6 bases of the junction left unmatched. CDR3 length: 15 amino acids. Germline V gene lookup returns CDR1 SGDLS and CDR2 YYNGEE. The DNA for the CDR3 is TGTGCCAGCAGCGTAGAGGGGACAGATCCCAATGAGCAGTTCTTC. Translated: CASSVEGTDPNEQFF.

In this sample, this clonotype turned up many times. V usage is TRBV5-1 and J usage is TRBJ2-1; the match to TRBD2 covers 13 bases. From germline, CDR1 is SGHRS and CDR2 YFSETQ. Germline trimming cut 4 bases from V and 6 bases from J; bases unmatched to any gene: 4. The CDR3 contains 15 residues. The CDR3 is CASSLTSGGANEQFF. CDR3 in DNA: TGCGCCAGCAGCCTAACTAGCGGGGGGGCCAATGAGCAGTTCTTC.

This clonotype was seen repeatedly, ten times or more. The genes are TRBV20-1 and TRBJ2-4; TRBD2 matches at 10 bases. There are 15 residues in the CDR3. Germline V gene data show CDR1 as DFQATT and CDR2 as SNEGSKA (reference sequence). V lost 5 bases and J lost 7; bases outside the gene matches: 11. The CDR3 bases are TGCAGTGCTCAGACTAGCGGGCGGACTTCCAACATTCAGTACTTC. Translating it yields CSAQTSGRTSNIQYF.

In regard to this clonotype: With a much larger clone just one base away, this may be a read error. The J gene is TRBJ1-5, the V gene TRBV11-2, with D unclear. From germline, CDR1 is SGHAT and CDR2 FQNNGV. This CDR3 has 15 residues. CDR3 DNA sequence: TGTGCCAGCAGCTTAGAGGCAGGCAGAGGTCAGCCCCGGCATTTT. Its translation is CASSLEAGRGQPRHF.

The table lists this clonotype with a few counts. The rearrangement uses TRBV6-1 and TRBJ1-6; D may be TRBD1 (5 bases). Trimming removed 10 bases at V and 5 bases at J, with 12 bases between. The CDR3 totals 13 residues. Per the germline V gene, CDR1 is MNHNS and CDR2 is SASEGT. The CDR3 region is CATGTADNSPLHF. The CDR3 DNA reads TGTGCCACCGGGACGGCGGATAATTCACCCCTCCACTTT.

This clonotype was counted ten times or more. V gene TRBV6-6 combines with J gene TRBJ1-1, with 8 bases lining up with TRBD1. The CDR3 spans 14 residues. The germline V gene encodes CDR1 MNHNY and CDR2 SVGAGI (reference sequence). Unmatched junction bases numbered 5, after V lost 8 bases and J lost 0 bases. The chain's CDR3 is CASSDRAMNTEAFF. For the CDR3, the DNA is TGTGCCAGCTCGGACAGGGCAATGAACACTGAAGCTTTCTTT.

This sequence joins TRBV7-2 and TRBJ1-2; D remains unclear. Looked up from germline, CDR1 is SGHTA and CDR2 is FQGNSA. V was trimmed by 7 bases and J by 2 bases, leaving 11 bases between them. The CDR3 sequence is 13 residues long. CDR3 nucleotides: TGTGCCAGCATGGGCGGAGGGAACTATGGCTACACCTTC. The encoded protein is CASMGGGNYGYTF.

The chain has TRBV10-3 and TRBJ1-5; possible D gene TRBD1, 5 bases. Between the trimmed V and J ends, which lost 2 bases and 3 bases, there was a span of 5 bases. Per the germline V gene, CDR1 is ENHRY and CDR2 is SYGVKD. This CDR3 region has 13 residues. CDR3: CAISEGANQPQHF. The CDR3 DNA follows: TGTGCCATCAGTGAGGGGGCCAATCAGCCCCAGCATTTT.